The 4 T cell receptor beta chains below all came from one sample that was sequenced in a study of T cell changes during pregnancy in multiple sclerosis. Produced via immunoSEQ multiplex PCR; TCRdb's table is partial and in-frame only. The sample carries 33,000 or so clones, more than 85% recorded once. The starting material was CD4+ T cells from peripheral blood mononuclear cells, obtained in the third trimester of pregnancy. The receptors originated from a female donor in good health, enrolled as a control in a pregnancy study.

The chain is built from TRBV5-8 and TRBJ1-3, with D maybe TRBD1 (5 bases). Trimming cost V 3 bases and J 7 bases, with 14 bases left between them. The germline V gene has CDR1 SGHTS and CDR2 YDEGEE. The CDR3 has 14 residues. As DNA, the CDR3 is TGTGCCAGCAGCTCCCGTGGGGGGTTGAACACCATATATTTT. It is translated as CASSSRGGLNTIYF.

This clone has only a few counts. This sequence joins TRBV20-1 and TRBJ2-5; no clear D. Germline V lookup: CDR1 DFQATT, CDR2 SNEGSKA (reference sequence). The CDR3 is 11 residues long. Deletions cut 3 bases from V and 10 bases from J, with 12 bases between. For the CDR3, the DNA is TGCAGTGCTAGGGATACATCGGGCCAGTACTTC. Its protein is CSARDTSGQYF.

The chain employs TRBV4-1 and TRBJ1-6, with D possibly TRBD1 on 5 matching bases. Germline loops: CDR1 MGHRA, CDR2 YSYEKL. V was pared by 4 bases and J by 5 bases, with 15 bases between. This CDR3 comprises 16 residues. CDR3 sequence: CASSPKDTVNNSPLHF. The CDR3 nucleotides read TGCGCCAGCAGCCCAAAGGACACAGTCAATAATTCACCCCTCCACTTT.

As for this clone: Within the sample, other DNA sequences also encode this same CDR3. The chain combines TRBV28 with TRBJ2-3; D is uncertain. The CDR3 totals 15 residues. Between the trimmed V and J ends, which lost 2 bases and 0 bases, there was a span of 9 bases. CDR1 is MDHEN and CDR2 is SYDVKM in the germline V gene. For the CDR3, the DNA is TGTGCCAGCAGTTTACGTCCTTCTAGCACAGATACGCAGTATTTT. This encodes CASSLRPSSTDTQYF.